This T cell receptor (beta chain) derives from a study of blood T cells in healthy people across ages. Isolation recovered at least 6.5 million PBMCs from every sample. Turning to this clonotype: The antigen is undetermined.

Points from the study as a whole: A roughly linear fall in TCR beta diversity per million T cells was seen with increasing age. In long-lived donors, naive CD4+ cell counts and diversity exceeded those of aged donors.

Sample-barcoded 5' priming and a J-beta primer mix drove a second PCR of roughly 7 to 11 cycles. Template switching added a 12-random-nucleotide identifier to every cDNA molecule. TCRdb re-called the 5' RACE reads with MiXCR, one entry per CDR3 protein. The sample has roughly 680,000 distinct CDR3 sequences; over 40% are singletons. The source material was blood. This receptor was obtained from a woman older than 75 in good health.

The CDR3 spells CSVARTSGVYEQFF. DNA of the CDR3: TGCAGCGTTGCCAGGACTAGCGGGGTCTATGAGCAGTTCTTC. V gene TRBV29-1 combines with J gene TRBJ2-1, with 12 positions matching TRBD2. From germline, CDR1 is SQVTM and CDR2 ANQGSEA. After removal of 4 bases from V and 8 bases from J, the junction contained 6 bases not matched to a gene. The CDR3 is 14 residues long.